The 21 T cell receptor beta chains below come from one sample, sequenced in a study of blood T cell repertoires in COVID-19. Measured with immunoSEQ multiplex PCR; TCRdb has only the in-frame clones, and not every one. This sample carries over 40,000 clones, more than 90% of them seen once, and the ten largest clones take 9.7%. Sequences were obtained from peripheral blood. These receptors were taken from a woman older than 75 with acute or convalescent COVID-19.

V and J are TRBV6-4 and TRBJ1-5; 7 bases are shared with TRBD1. In germline, CDR1 is MRHNA, CDR2 SNTAGT. This CDR3 is built from 15 residues. V lost 10 bases, J lost 4 bases, and 13 bases stayed unmatched. The CDR3 DNA sequence: TGTGCCACCCCTCCTCGGAGGGGGCCTAATCAGCCCCAGCATTTT. Its translation: CATPPRRGPNQPQHF.

The chain links TRBV2 to TRBJ1-1, with D possibly being TRBD1 (5 bases). Trimming removed 6 bases at V and 0 bases at J, with 11 bases between. CDR1 is SNHLY and CDR2 is FYNNEI in the germline V gene. CDR3 length equals 14 residues. CDR3 protein: CASREGRLNTEAFF. CDR3 bases: TGTGCCAGCAGGGAGGGACGGTTGAACACTGAAGCTTTCTTT. The whole variable domain, filled in from reference TRBV2 and TRBJ1-1, reads EPEVTQTPSHQVTQMGQEVILRCVPISNHLYFYWYRQILGQKVEFLVSFYNNEISEKSEIFDDQFSVERPDGSNFTLKIRSTKLEDSAMYFCASREGRLNTEAFFGQGTRLTVV.

This sequence joins TRBV6-5 and TRBJ1-1, with D possibly TRBD1 on 6 matching bases. The CDR3 has 15 amino acids. Germline V CDR1 and CDR2: MNHEY, SVGAGI. Trimming left V 5 bases short and J 1 base short, with 14 bases between. The CDR3 coding sequence is TGTGCCAGCAGTAAATGGGCGGGGGCGAACACTGAAGCTTTCTTT. Amino acid sequence: CASSKWAGANTEAFF.

V and J are TRBV7-9 and TRBJ1-1; 7 bases are shared with TRBD1. The CDR3 length is 14 residues. Germline V gene data show CDR1 as SEHNR and CDR2 as FQNEAQ (reference sequence). The V segment lost 5 bases and the J segment 2 bases; nucleotides outside the gene matches: 5. The CDR3 DNA sequence: TGTGCCAGCAGCAAAGGACAGGATAACACTGAAGCTTTCTTT. Translation gives CASSKGQDNTEAFF.

As concerns this clone: One junction end disagrees with the germline gene, perhaps due to a read error. CDR3 sequence: CASSPSGGNYNEQFF. CDR3 bases: TGTGCTAGCAGCCCCTCGGGCGGGAACTACAATGAGCAGTTCTTC. The rearrangement joins TRBV7-7 to TRBJ2-1, with a possible D match to TRBD2 (6 bases). This CDR3 is 15 amino acids long. Germline assignment: CDR1 SSHAT and CDR2 FNYEAQ (reference sequence).

This chain joins TRBV20-1 and TRBJ2-1; 7 bases match TRBD2. V was pared by 3 bases and J by 4 bases, with 6 bases of the junction left unmatched. The germline V gene encodes CDR1 DFQATT and CDR2 SNEGSKA (reference sequence). This CDR3 has 14 residues. The CDR3 sequence: CSASLSGIYNEQFF. The CDR3 DNA sequence: TGCAGTGCTAGTTTGAGCGGGATTTACAATGAGCAGTTCTTC.

This chain joins TRBV7-9 and TRBJ2-1, with a weak D call TRBD2 (6 bases). V gave up 2 bases and J gave up 4 bases, with 12 bases separating them. CDR1 and CDR2 (germline): SEHNR, FQNEAQ (reference sequence). This CDR3 is built from 15 residues. DNA of the CDR3: TGTGCCAGCAGCTTAAGGCCTAGCGCTTACAATGAGCAGTTCTTC. As protein: CASSLRPSAYNEQFF.

CDR3 sequence (DNA): TGTGCCAGCAGCCCGACAGGGTCCAACGAGCAGTACTTC. Translated, it gives CASSPTGSNEQYF. This chain links TRBV3-1 (or the pseudogene TRBV3-2) with TRBJ2-7; TRBD1 aligns across 7 bases. V was clipped by 4 bases and J by 5 bases; unmatched bases: 5. CDR1 and CDR2 from the germline V gene are LGHDT and YNNKEL (reference sequence). This CDR3 region has 13 residues.

CDR3 DNA sequence: TGTGCCAGCAGTTCTGCCGCGTCACAGGGGTCAGATACGCAGTATTTT. Protein sequence: CASSSAASQGSDTQYF. This rearrangement joins TRBV11-1 to TRBJ2-3, with 7 bases aligning to TRBD1. The V segment lost 6 bases and the J segment 4 bases; nucleotides outside the gene matches: 13. Germline CDR1 is SGHAT and CDR2 is FQDESV (reference sequence). This CDR3 has 16 residues.

This clone was observed once. The gene calls are TRBV28 and TRBJ2-3, with 7 bases fitting TRBD1. V shed 7 bases, J shed 2 bases, and the junction held 6 bases outside the gene matches. The length of the CDR3 is 14 residues. Germline CDR1 MDHEN, CDR2 SYDVKM. The CDR3 is CASTLGQITDTQYF. CDR3 nucleotides: TGTGCCAGCACCTTGGGACAGATCACAGATACGCAGTATTTT.

The rearrangement uses TRBV6-5 and TRBJ1-5; 9 positions match TRBD1. Looked up from germline, CDR1 is MNHEY and CDR2 is SVGAGI. Trimming cost V 10 bases and J 3 bases; bases outside gene matches: 10. This CDR3 comprises 15 residues. The CDR3 bases are TGTGCCACCCGAAGGGACAGGGATACCAATCAGCCCCAGCATTTT. Amino acids: CATRRDRDTNQPQHF.

The CDR3 region is CASSSPGGNQPQHF. CDR3 sequence (DNA): TGTGCCAGTAGTTCCCCAGGTGGAAATCAGCCCCAGCATTTT. The chain has TRBV19 and TRBJ1-5, with D uncertain. CDR1 LNHDA and CDR2 SQIVND come from the germline V gene (reference sequence). This CDR3 spans 14 amino acids. V gave up 5 bases and J gave up 4 bases, with 12 bases separating them.

This chain joins TRBV9 and TRBJ2-7; 9 bases match TRBD2. Germline CDR1 and CDR2: SGDLS and YYNGEE. This CDR3 is 17 amino acids long. The V gene end was trimmed by 0 bases and the J gene end by 2 bases; junction bases not matched to a gene: 9. The CDR3 bases are TGTGCCAGCAGCGTAGGATCTCTAGCGGGACTGACCTACGAGCAGTACTTC. Protein product: CASSVGSLAGLTYEQYF.

This clone was seen only a few times. The gene calls are TRBV7-8 and TRBJ1-1; D is possibly TRBD1 (6 bases). Germline-derived CDR1 and CDR2 are SGHVS and FQNEAQ. The CDR3 has 19 residues. V was pared by 5 bases and J by 0 bases, with 25 bases between. CDR3 loop: CASSRIRAGVVRVNTEAFF. CDR3 sequence (DNA): TGTGCCAGCAGCCGTATAAGAGCAGGGGTGGTGAGGGTGAACACTGAAGCTTTCTTT. Complete variable domain (other parts from reference TRBV7-8 and TRBJ1-1): GAGVSQSPRYKVAKRGQDVALRCDPISGHVSLFWYQQALGQGPEFLTYFQNEAQLDKSGLPSDRFFAERPEGSVSTLKIQRTQQEDSAVYLCASSRIRAGVVRVNTEAFFGQGTRLTVV.

J is TRBJ1-2 and V is TRBV5-6; 7 nucleotides align to TRBD1. The germline V gene has CDR1 SGHDT and CDR2 YYEEEE. This CDR3 spans 12 amino acids. J lost 8 bases, V lost 4 bases, and 5 bases had no gene match. The CDR3 DNA reads as TGTGCCAGCAGCACCCGGGACAGAGGCTACACCTTC. Amino acids: CASSTRDRGYTF. The full variable domain, its missing parts supplied by reference TRBV5-6 and TRBJ1-2, is DAGVTQSPTHLIKTRGQQVTLRCSPKSGHDTVSWYQQALGQGPQFIFQYYEEEERQRGNFPDRFSGHQFPNYSSELNVNALLLGDSALYLCASSTRDRGYTFGSGTRLTVV.

This clone occurred once. The rearrangement links TRBV7-2 to TRBJ2-7; 12 nucleotides match TRBD1. Germline values: CDR1 SGHTA, CDR2 FQGNSA. This CDR3 is 14 amino acids long. Trimming at V came to 5 bases and at J to 6 bases, leaving 5 bases not matched to a gene. CDR3 sequence (DNA): TGTGCCAGCAGCCGGGACAGGGGGCGGGTCGAGCAGTACTTC. Protein: CASSRDRGRVEQYF. The variable domain in full, completed from reference TRBV7-2 and TRBJ2-7, reads GAGVSQSPSNKVTEKGKDVELRCDPISGHTALYWYRQSLGQGLEFLIYFQGNSAPDKSGLPSDRFSAERTGGSVSTLTIQRTQQEDSAVYLCASSRDRGRVEQYFGPGTRLTVT.

The V and J genes are TRBV9 and TRBJ1-2; TRBD1 aligns across 11 bases. CDR3 length: 17 amino acids. Per the germline V gene, CDR1 is SGDLS and CDR2 is YYNGEE. V lost 0 bases to trimming and J lost 0 bases; unmatched junction nucleotides: 4. The CDR3 region has the DNA TGTGCCAGCAGCGTAGATCCGGGACAGGGGGCTAACTATGGCTACACCTTC. As protein: CASSVDPGQGANYGYTF.

This clone was observed a handful of times. The chain combines TRBV18 with TRBJ2-3; TRBD1 might be the D (6 bases). CDR3 length: 16 amino acids. V gave up 2 bases and J gave up 4 bases, with 16 bases separating them. CDR1 and CDR2 (germline): KGHSH, LQKENI. The CDR3 DNA reads as TGTGCCAGCTCACCAAGCAGGGGAAGGTTGGCAGATACGCAGTATTTT. The encoded protein is CASSPSRGRLADTQYF.

This clone is termed medium-sized (0.01 to 0.1%). The J gene is TRBJ2-3, the V gene TRBV6-2 or TRBV6-3; D unresolved. In germline, CDR1 is MNHEY, CDR2 SVGEGT. V lost 0 bases and J lost 1, with 11 bases in between. This CDR3 is 16 amino acids long. CDR3 sequence: CASSYSPRPGTDTQYF. The CDR3 coding sequence is TGTGCCAGCAGTTACTCCCCTAGGCCTGGCACAGATACGCAGTATTTT.

This chain links TRBV9 with TRBJ2-7; 11 bases are shared with TRBD2. CDR1 is SGDLS, CDR2 YYNGEE, per germline. The J segment lost 3 bases and the V segment lost 4 bases, leaving 6 bases of the junction unmatched. The CDR3 is made up of 15 amino acids. Written as DNA, the CDR3 is TGTGCCAGCAGCCCTACTAGCGGGAGCTTCTACGAGCAGTACTTC. Its translation is CASSPTSGSFYEQYF.

The V gene is TRBV5-4, the J gene TRBJ2-2, with 9 bases fitting TRBD2. The V and J ends lost 0 bases and 5 bases, in that order; junction bases with no gene match: 5. Germline V gene sequence: CDR1 SGHNT, CDR2 YYREEE (reference sequence). The CDR3 totals 16 residues. For the CDR3, the DNA is TGTGCCAGCAGCTTGGCACTAGCGGGCACGACCGGGGAGCTGTTTTTT. It specifies CASSLALAGTTGELFF.